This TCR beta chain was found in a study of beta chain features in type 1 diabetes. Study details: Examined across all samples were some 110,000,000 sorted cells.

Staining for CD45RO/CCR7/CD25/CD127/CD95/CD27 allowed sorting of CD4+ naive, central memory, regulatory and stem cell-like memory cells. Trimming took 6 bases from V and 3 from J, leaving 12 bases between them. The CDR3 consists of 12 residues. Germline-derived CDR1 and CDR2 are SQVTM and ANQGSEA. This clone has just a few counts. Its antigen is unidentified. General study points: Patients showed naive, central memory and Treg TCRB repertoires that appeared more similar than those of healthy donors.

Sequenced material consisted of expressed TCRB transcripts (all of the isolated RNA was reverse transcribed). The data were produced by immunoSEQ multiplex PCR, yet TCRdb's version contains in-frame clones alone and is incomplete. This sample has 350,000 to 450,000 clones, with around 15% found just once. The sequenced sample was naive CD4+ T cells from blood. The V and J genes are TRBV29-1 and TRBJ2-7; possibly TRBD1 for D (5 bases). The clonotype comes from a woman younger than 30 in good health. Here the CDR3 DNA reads TGCAGCGTCCGACCAGGGAACTACGAGCAGTACTTC. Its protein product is CSVRPGNYEQYF.